Listed here are 5 T cell receptor beta chains from one sample, sequenced in a study of shared clonotypes between healthy human individuals. Measured with immunoSEQ multiplex PCR; TCRdb has only the in-frame clones, and not every one. This repertoire shows about 1,500,000 clones, roughly 96% found once; its top ten account for approximately 1.1%. Sample: naive CD4+ T cells sorted from blood. Subset meaning: CD45RA+ positively selected. These receptors all stem from a man aged 25 to 45 in good health.

This chain uses TRBV6-4 with TRBJ2-3; 10 bases align to TRBD2. Germline CDR1 and CDR2: MRHNA and SNTAGT. The CDR3 is 16 residues long. Trimming took 5 bases from V and 1 from J; bases not matched to a gene: 6. CDR3 in amino acids: CASSPQGTSGTDTQYF. In DNA, the CDR3 is TGTGCCAGCAGTCCCCAAGGGACTAGCGGCACAGATACGCAGTATTTT.

The chain links TRBV28 to TRBJ1-2; a weak D match, TRBD1 (6 bases). The CDR3 contains 13 residues. Germline lookup yields CDR1 MDHEN and CDR2 SYDVKM. The germline V and J ends were trimmed by 6 bases and 4 bases, with 12 bases remaining between them. CDR3 protein: CASRETGSYGYTF. The CDR3, as DNA: TGTGCCAGCAGAGAAACAGGGAGCTATGGCTACACCTTC.

Details on this clone: The sample holds other DNA sequences that translate to the same CDR3. The chain combines TRBV27 with TRBJ2-3, with unresolved D. The germline V gene has CDR1 MNHEY and CDR2 SMNVEV (reference sequence). The CDR3 totals 13 residues. With 3 bases removed from V and 1 base from J, the gap between germline ends came to 5 bases. The CDR3 bases are TGTGCCAGCAGTTTGCGAGGCACAGATACGCAGTATTTT. This encodes CASSLRGTDTQYF.

V gene TRBV9 combines with J gene TRBJ2-5; 13 bases line up with TRBD2. Germline CDR1 is SGDLS and CDR2 is YYNGEE. This CDR3 is built from 18 residues. The J segment lost 3 bases and the V segment lost 1 base, leaving 9 bases of the junction unmatched. CDR3 DNA sequence: TGTGCCAGCAGCGTAAACCCCTGGACTAGCGGGAGTGAAGAGACCCAGTACTTC. As protein: CASSVNPWTSGSEETQYF.

J is TRBJ2-1 and V is TRBV6-1, with 8 nucleotides matching TRBD2. CDR3 length: 16 residues. CDR1 and CDR2 from the germline V gene are MNHNS and SASEGT. Trimming at V came to 2 bases and at J to 3 bases, leaving 6 bases not matched to a gene. CDR3 sequence (DNA): TGTGCCAGCAGTGAACGGGGGACTAGGGGCTACAATGAGCAGTTCTTC. It codes for CASSERGTRGYNEQFF.